Shown below are 8 T cell receptor beta chains from a single sample sequenced in a study of beta chain features in type 1 diabetes (dated by TCRdb to about 2018). Library preparation was by the immunoSEQ multiplex PCR assay. All of the isolated RNA was reverse transcribed with the High Capacity cDNA Reverse Transcription Kit, so expressed TCRB transcripts were sequenced. TCRdb retrieved this table from immuneACCESS and kept in-frame rearrangements only. Not all clones are present; in checked studies, unresolved V genes account for under half, and no reason is known for the remainder. In this sample the table shows roughly 230,000 clones, about 10% of which occur a single time. The top ten clonotypes cover 0.03% to 0.035% of the sample. The sample comprised naive CD4+ T cells from blood. The cell subset or site label on this specimen signifies: true naive CD4+ T cells. All receptors derive from a woman aged 18-29 years in good health.

This clone was recorded a few times. This chain joins TRBV11-2 and TRBJ2-7; a weak D match, TRBD1 (6 bases). In germline, CDR1 is SGHAT, CDR2 FQNNGV. This CDR3 has 14 amino acids. Trimming took off 1 base at V and 3 bases at J, with 10 bases between the two ends. The CDR3 sequence is CASSLALGGYEQYF. The CDR3 nucleotides are TGTGCCAGCAGCTTAGCTCTAGGGGGCTACGAGCAGTACTTC.

This clone was seen a few times. The V and J genes are TRBV18 and TRBJ2-3, with a weak D call TRBD2 (5 bases). Germline values: CDR1 KGHSH, CDR2 LQKENI. CDR3 size: 14 residues. V gave up 4 bases and J gave up 6 bases, with 14 bases separating them. CDR3 in amino acids: CASSLALVEDTQYF. CDR3 nucleotide sequence: TGTGCCAGCTCACTTGCACTAGTGGAGGATACGCAGTATTTT. Combining the CDR3 with reference TRBV18 and TRBJ2-3 gives the whole variable domain NAGVMQNPRHLVRRRGQEARLRCSPMKGHSHVYWYRQLPEEGLKFMVYLQKENIIDESGMPKERFSAEFPKEGPSILRIQQVVRGDSAAYFCASSLALVEDTQYFGPGTRLTVL.

The V and J genes are TRBV18 and TRBJ2-1, with TRBD1 identical over 7 bases. V gave up 0 bases and J gave up 9 bases; unmatched junction bases: 5. Per the germline V gene, CDR1 is KGHSH and CDR2 is LQKENI. The CDR3 covers 14 residues. The CDR3 bases are TGTGCCAGCTCACCACCACAGGGGAAACTTGAGCAGTTCTTC. It codes for CASSPPQGKLEQFF. The full variable domain, with the rest looked up from reference TRBV18 and TRBJ2-1, is NAGVMQNPRHLVRRRGQEARLRCSPMKGHSHVYWYRQLPEEGLKFMVYLQKENIIDESGMPKERFSAEFPKEGPSILRIQQVVRGDSAAYFCASSPPQGKLEQFFGPGTRLTVL.

This clone was detected a few times. This sequence joins TRBV29-1 and TRBJ1-5; a weak D match, TRBD1 (5 bases). V lost 4 bases to trimming and J lost 0 bases, with 7 bases between them. This CDR3 has 13 residues. Germline CDR1 and CDR2: SQVTM and ANQGSEA. CDR3 region: CSVGQYSNQPQHF. CDR3 coding DNA: TGCAGCGTTGGACAGTATAGCAATCAGCCCCAGCATTTT. Drawing the rest from reference TRBV29-1 and TRBJ1-5, the complete variable domain is SAVISQKPSRDICQRGTSLTIQCQVDSQVTMMFWYRQQPGQSLTLIATANQGSEATYESGFVIDKFPISRPNLTFSTLTVSNMSPEDSSIYLCSVGQYSNQPQHFGDGTRLSIL.

The genes are TRBV30 and TRBJ2-2, with 11 bases aligning to TRBD2. The CDR3 totals 16 residues. Per the germline V gene, CDR1 is GTSNPN and CDR2 is SVGIG (reference sequence). The V segment lost 1 base and the J segment 6 bases; nucleotides outside the gene matches: 7. This CDR3 is CAWSGTSGSPAGELFF. CDR3 in DNA: TGTGCCTGGAGTGGGACTAGCGGGTCCCCAGCCGGGGAGCTGTTTTTT.

This clone showed up just a few times. This rearrangement joins TRBV4-1 to TRBJ2-3; 12 nucleotides align to TRBD1. The CDR3 consists of 17 residues. Germline assignment: CDR1 MGHRA and CDR2 YSYEKL. With 0 bases clipped from V and 1 base from J, the junction kept 2 bases outside the gene matches. CDR3 bases: TGCGCCAGCAGCCAAGAGGGGACAGGGGGCGGCACAGATACGCAGTATTTT. Residues: CASSQEGTGGGTDTQYF.

This clone was counted only a few times. V and J are TRBV10-3 and TRBJ2-1, with 12 bases that match TRBD2. The CDR3 is 15 amino acids. With V trimmed by 6 bases and J by 7 bases, 7 bases remained unmatched. Germline-derived CDR1 and CDR2 are ENHRY and SYGVKD. The CDR3 DNA follows: TGTGCCATCAGGGAAGGACTAGCGGGATCAAATGAGCAGTTCTTC. This sequence encodes CAIREGLAGSNEQFF.

This chain uses TRBV2 with TRBJ1-5; D is unresolved. V was cut by 6 bases and J by 5 bases, with 8 bases left in between. There are 12 residues in the CDR3. The germline gives CDR1 SNHLY, CDR2 FYNNEI. The CDR3 here is CASRRADQPQHF. CDR3 bases: TGTGCCAGCAGGCGGGCAGATCAGCCCCAGCATTTT.